This TCR beta chain emerged from a study of cytomegalovirus exposure and HLA in healthy donors. Study context: A prior study identified 117 million unique TCR beta sequences from about 179 million T cells. Most genotyped donors, over 70% of about 400, had Caucasian-associated genetic ancestry.

Overall study findings and caveats: Later analysis identified several of the most significant clusters that appeared linked to common viral pathogens. TRBV6-2, TRBV6-3 and other indistinguishable V segments were excluded.

PCR used 60 Vbeta primers and 13 Jbeta primers. Clones were read by immunoSEQ multiplex PCR, and TCRdb kept only the in-frame ones, dropping some. Among some 41,000 clones listed, 45% to 60% were seen once. With regard to this clone: The antigen is not known.

Germline CDR1 reads SGHAT; CDR2 reads FQNNGV. V shed 3 bases and J shed 0 bases, with 5 bases lying between them. The CDR3 runs 13 residues. The chain joins TRBV11-2 to TRBJ2-5; D gene ambiguous. This receptor was identified in a man in his 60s in good health and CMV-seronegative. Material for sequencing was PBMCs. The CDR3 region is CASSFSHQETQYF. As DNA, the CDR3 is TGTGCCAGCAGCTTTAGTCACCAAGAGACCCAGTACTTC.